This T cell receptor beta chain derives from a study of T cell responses to AZD1222 COVID-19 vaccine. The V gene's germline CDR1 is SEHNR and CDR2 FQNEAQ (reference sequence). Trimming cost V 4 bases and J 0 bases; bases outside gene matches: 6. CDR3 size: 16 residues. This clone was seen only a few times. The antigen is undetermined. The protocol was immunoSEQ multiplex PCR, while the TCRdb copy is restricted to in-frame clones and leaves out a portion. The sample records 110,000 to 150,000 clones, around 91% being singletons. Regarding the study as a whole: The breadth and depth of Spike-specific TCRs increased once two AZD1222 doses had been given. Repertoires in all cases were sampled only once the peak T cell response had passed.

The sample in question was peripheral blood, obtained on day 0 of AZD1222 vaccination. This chain joins TRBV7-9 and TRBJ1-3, with TRBD1 identical over 7 bases. The sequence came from an adult in good health. The CDR3, as DNA: TGTGCCAGCAGCTCGGGACAGCCGGCCTCTGGAAACACCATATATTTT. This sequence encodes CASSSGQPASGNTIYF.